This TCR beta chain was sequenced for a study of T cells after posttransplantation cyclophosphamide (dated by TCRdb to about 2016). The study in broad terms: T cell repertoire reconstitution was tracked by TRB sequencing after myeloablative bone marrow transplantation in which posttransplantation cyclophosphamide was used as GVHD prophylaxis. Samples from fewer than 40 PTCy-treated patients and some 16 related bone marrow donors of those patients were subjected to antigen receptor sequencing. Blood from all 35 or so PTCy patients with 1-year posttransplant specimens was subjected to TRB sequencing. TRB sequencing was also done on up to roughly 3 additional blood samples from 2 to 5.2 years after transplant in 3 patients, and on pretransplant blood from a handful of patients. Because TRA and TRB clonality correlated tightly in 9 samples, later TCR analyses were limited to TRB. Public TRB sequences were queried against a database of over 3,000 sequences associated with responses to pathogens, tumor antigens, self-antigens and alloantigens.

Its CDR3 holds 17 amino acids, cysteine through phenylalanine. The CDR3 DNA has 51 bases and is translated from base 1. Sequences SGHTA (CDR1) and FQGTGA (CDR2) are obtained from the germline V gene. V is clipped by 2 bases and J by 7 bases, and the sequence between their germline boundaries is 20 bases long. Genomic DNA was the input for TRB sequencing, which was run either with the immunoSEQ assay at survey resolution or with the hsTCRB kit. From the authors' description of their analysis: Initial read processing used immunoSEQ software, and repertoire analyses used the LymphoSeq R package. Clonality was computed as 1 minus normalized Shannon entropy, and a Gini coefficient was also calculated for each TRB dataset. To infer phenotypes in unsorted samples, TRB sequences from sorted subsets of the recipient or donor were mapped onto the unsorted samples of the same recipient. Sourced from immuneACCESS, this table was stored by TCRdb with only in-frame sequences that have V and J called. A share of the clones is absent; for the studies checked, an unresolved V gene accounts for under half, and the remainder has no known explanation. V and J calls and clone size come straight from that table; D and trimming were deduced from the DNA. The sample includes fewer than 25,000 clones, with around 92% observed a single time. Of the sample, 8.2% falls within the top ten clones.

The control group consisted of ten to eleven patients who received myeloablative marrow transplants with methotrexate plus a calcineurin inhibitor and who were sampled 1 year after transplant. Peripheral blood and bone marrow mononuclear cells were isolated by Ficoll-Hypaque density centrifugation and were cryopreserved. Concerning this clone: The target of this receptor is not known. No base qualities exist here, and no much larger clone lies one base off it.

Findings and caveats that apply to the study as a whole: Across more than 35 patients, recipient CMV seropositivity and CMV reactivation were highly associated with TRB clonality; PTCy diversity was similar to CNI/methotrexate controls. The TRB repertoires of T cells infiltrating skin or GI tract showed only limited overlap with the TRB repertoires of T cells in blood. At 1-2 months, donor-recipient similarity was low but rose over the first year, and the later blood repertoires were often dominated by donor CD8+ memory clones.

The specimen comprised PBMCs, sampled after an allogeneic stem cell transplant with a calcineurin inhibitor and methotrexate. The receptor comes from a female patient aged 45-65 years who received an allogeneic stem cell transplant from an unrelated donor, was CMV-positive, and had chronic GVHD only. After a transplant, the graft donor may have provided part of the T cells. Recombination linked TRBV7-3 to TRBJ2-2, with a tentative D gene TRBD2 over 6 matching bases. The nucleotide sequence reads TGTGCCAGCAGCTTAGCACAAGGGACTCCGGGGGTCGGGGAGCTGTTTTTT. Translated, this is CASSLAQGTPGVGELFF. Joined to the reference TRBV7-3 and TRBJ2-2 proteins, this CDR3 gives the full variable domain: GAGVSQTPSNKVTEKGKYVELRCDPISGHTALYWYRQSLGQGPEFLIYFQGTGAADDSGLPNDRFFAVRPEGSVSTLKIQRTERGDSAVYLCASSLAQGTPGVGELFFGEGSRLTVL.